This paragraph covers one T cell receptor (beta chain) sequence. The data originate from a study of T cell changes during pregnancy in multiple sclerosis. Profiling relied on immunoSEQ multiplex PCR, and the TCRdb table lists in-frame clones only, not all of them. This table has 85,000 to 130,000 clones, about 90% appearing once. The CDR3 spans 14 residues. Germline V CDR1 and CDR2: SGHVS, FQNEAQ. The junction had 4 bases not matched to a gene; V was cut back by 4 bases and J by 6 bases. This TCR was recovered from a female donor with multiple sclerosis, enrolled in a pregnancy study. The V gene is TRBV7-8, the J gene TRBJ2-1; 9 bases line up with TRBD1. Sequencing was performed on peripheral blood, taken before pregnancy. The CDR3 region has the DNA TGTGCCAGCAGCTCGACAGGGGGGGGCAATGAGCAGTTCTTC. It translates to CASSSTGGGNEQFF.